Sequencing of this T cell receptor (beta chain) was carried out in a study of T cells in Graves' hyperthyroidism and ophthalmopathy. Used for diagnoses were clinical symptoms, serum thyroxine and TRAb, thyroid ultrasound and orbital computed tomography. The PBMCs were sourced from fresh peripheral blood (about 9.7 ml). The CDR3 length is 13 residues. The V and J ends lost 6 bases and 7 bases, in that order; junction bases with no gene match: 6. Germline CDR1 reads MNHNS; CDR2 reads SASEGT. Amplified TCR beta CDR3 regions derived from RNA transcripts. First-round RT-PCR with HTBI primers amplified the TCR CDR3 region. TCRdb re-derived calls from the multiplex PCR reads in MiXCR, one entry per CDR3 protein. The sample includes about 530,000 distinct CDR3 sequences, about 15% of them seen just once. This clonotype occurred many times.

This chain links TRBV6-1 with TRBJ1-2; TRBD1 aligns across 9 bases. The sequence was collected from a young woman with Graves' ophthalmopathy. The sequenced sample was blood. The CDR3 sequence is CASSYRGLGGYTF. The CDR3 DNA reads TGTGCCAGCAGCTACAGGGGGCTGGGTGGCTACACCTTC.